Shown below are 14 T cell receptor beta chains from a single sample sequenced in a study of blood T cell repertoires in COVID-19. Assay used: immunoSEQ multiplex PCR; TCRdb lists only in-frame clones, some missing. Counted here are roughly 86,000 clones, around four fifths occurring once; the ten biggest clones make up roughly 2.2%. Sequencing input: peripheral blood. The source is a woman aged 70-85 years with acute or convalescent COVID-19.

CDR3 sequence reads: CASSYHGEGNYGYTF. The CDR3 DNA is TGTGCCAGCAGTTACCACGGGGAGGGAAACTATGGCTACACCTTC. The chain recombines TRBV6-5 with TRBJ1-2; D gene ambiguous. Germline CDR1 MNHEY, CDR2 SVGAGI. The CDR3 covers 15 residues. The ends were cut back, 2 bases at V and 2 bases at J, with 12 bases in the middle.

This clone has just a few counts. The CDR3 region is CASSIGTAGEQYF. The CDR3 coding sequence is TGTGCCAGCAGCATCGGGACAGCTGGCGAGCAGTACTTC. The chain recombines TRBV7-3 with TRBJ2-7, with 7 positions matching TRBD1. The germline V gene has CDR1 SGHTA and CDR2 FQGTGA. V was clipped by 5 bases and J by 6 bases; unmatched bases: 7. The CDR3 loop spans 13 amino acids.

The chain has TRBV5-4 and TRBJ1-2; TRBD1 matches at 8 bases. This CDR3 has 17 amino acids. With V trimmed by 1 base and J by 3 bases, 11 bases remained unmatched. Germline V gives CDR1 SGHNT, CDR2 YYREEE (reference sequence). Here the CDR3 DNA reads TGTGCCAGCAGCTTGCTCAGAGGGACAGGAGGATACTATGGCTACACCTTC. It codes for CASSLLRGTGGYYGYTF. The entire variable domain, with the rest obtained from reference TRBV5-4 and TRBJ1-2, is as follows: ETGVTQSPTHLIKTRGQQVTLRCSSQSGHNTVSWYQQALGQGPQFIFQYYREEENGRGNFPPRFSGLQFPNYSSELNVNALELDDSALYLCASSLLRGTGGYYGYTFGSGTRLTVV.

A remark on this clone: This sample includes further DNA sequences coding for the same CDR3. This chain joins TRBV10-1 and TRBJ1-1; perhaps TRBD1 as D (6 bases). Trimming removed 2 bases at V and 5 bases at J, with 9 bases between. Germline V gene sequence: CDR1 WNHNN, CDR2 SYGVQD (reference sequence). The CDR3 has 13 amino acids. Here the CDR3 reads CASSEGQLTEAFF. For the CDR3, the DNA is TGCGCCAGCAGTGAGGGACAGCTGACTGAAGCTTTCTTT.

V is TRBV7-3 and J is TRBJ1-5; the D gene is possibly TRBD1 (5 bases). Germline CDR1 SGHTA, CDR2 FQGTGA. V was clipped by 6 bases and J by 5 bases, with 11 bases between them. The CDR3 consists of 13 residues. CDR3 sequence (DNA): TGTGCCAGCAGTAGCGGCAGGGATCAGCCCCAGCATTTT. This codes for CASSSGRDQPQHF.

The rearrangement joins TRBV18 to TRBJ2-7, with D possibly TRBD2 on 6 matching bases. Trimming took 6 bases from V and 2 from J, leaving 11 bases between them. Germline-derived CDR1 and CDR2 are KGHSH and LQKENI. The CDR3 extends over 13 amino acids. The CDR3 loop is CASSGTVAYEQYF. The CDR3, as DNA: TGTGCCAGCTCGGGGACTGTCGCCTACGAGCAGTACTTC.

The CDR3 DNA reads TGTGCCAGTAGTCCCCGGGACAATCGAGCGGGCTACACCTTC. This gives the protein CASSPRDNRAGYTF. V gene TRBV19 combines with J gene TRBJ1-2; D might be TRBD1 (6 bases). The CDR3 runs 14 residues. V was trimmed by 5 bases and J by 8 bases, leaving 18 bases between them. Germline lookup yields CDR1 LNHDA and CDR2 SQIVND (reference sequence).

This chain connects TRBV6-5 to TRBJ1-6, with no clear D. Germline V lookup: CDR1 MNHEY, CDR2 SVGAGI. Trimming left V 4 bases short and J 11 bases short, with 12 bases between. The CDR3 consists of 13 residues. The CDR3 region has the DNA TGTGCCAGCAGTTTCACCGGAGAGCCACCCCTCCACTTT. Translating gives CASSFTGEPPLHF.

This clone was recorded once. This chain uses TRBV30 with TRBJ2-7; tentative D call: TRBD2 (5 bases). The V end lost 0 bases, the J end lost 0 bases, and 15 bases lay between the germline ends. Germline CDR1 and CDR2: GTSNPN and SVGIG (reference sequence). The CDR3 has 16 amino acids. Written as DNA, the CDR3 is TGTGCCTGGAGTGTACGAGGGCGTGCAGCCTCCTACGAGCAGTACTTC. It specifies CAWSVRGRAASYEQYF.

The gene calls are TRBV6-5 and TRBJ2-7, with 7 bases lining up with TRBD1. Germline loops: CDR1 MNHEY, CDR2 SVGAGI. The trim removed 7 bases at V and 7 bases at J, leaving 13 bases unmatched. The CDR3 extends over 14 amino acids. The CDR3 nucleotides are TGTGCCAGCATGAGGGCAGGGGGACGTAGGGAGCAGTACTTC. It encodes CASMRAGGRREQYF.

CDR3 region: CASMLAGILNEQFF. In DNA, the CDR3 is TGTGCCAGCATGCTAGCGGGGATTCTCAATGAGCAGTTCTTC. The rearrangement links TRBV6-5 to TRBJ2-1; TRBD2 matches 9 bases. Germline CDR1 and CDR2: MNHEY and SVGAGI. The CDR3 has 14 residues. V shed 7 bases, J shed 6 bases, and the junction held 7 bases outside the gene matches.

This clone was seen a handful of times. This chain links TRBV21-1 with TRBJ2-5; the DNA was not used to check the table's D call, TRBD1. TRBV21-1 is tagged as a pseudogene. CDR3 length equals 18 residues. The CDR3 loop reads CASSTRTPGQGFRETQYF. The CDR3 DNA reads as TGTGCCAGCAGCACAAGAACCCCGGGACAGGGGTTTCGAGAGACCCAGTACTTC.

V and J are TRBV6-5 and TRBJ1-5; D is perhaps TRBD1 (6 bases). V lost 6 bases, J lost 4 bases, and 13 bases lay in between. There are 14 residues in the CDR3. Germline CDR1 MNHEY, CDR2 SVGAGI. CDR3 protein: CASSPGQYNQPQHF. The CDR3 DNA reads TGTGCCAGCAGCCCCGGACAGTATAATCAGCCCCAGCATTTT.

This clone was recorded once. The chain uses TRBV10-3 and TRBJ2-5; no clear D. Germline V gene lookup returns CDR1 ENHRY and CDR2 SYGVKD. The CDR3 has 12 amino acids. The ends were cut back, 1 base at V and 2 bases at J, with 2 bases in the middle. CDR3 in DNA: TGTGCCATCAGTGAGTTACAAGAGACCCAGTACTTC. This sequence encodes CAISELQETQYF.